This TCR beta chain came from a study of technical replicates of blood from a few donors. The V gene's germline CDR1 is SQVTM and CDR2 ANQGSEA. V was pared by 4 bases and J by 5 bases, with 17 bases between. This CDR3 comprises 14 residues. Data came from immunoSEQ multiplex PCR; TCRdb stores just in-frame clones and leaves some out. In the table there are about 89,000 clones, about 94% of which are singletons. The TCR originated in a human donor in good health. V and J are TRBV29-1 and TRBJ2-5; D possibly corresponds to TRBD2 (5 bases). What was sequenced was T cells isolated from PBMCs. The CDR3 reads CSVAPSPQAETQYF. The CDR3 coding sequence is TGCAGCGTTGCTCCTAGCCCCCAGGCGGAGACCCAGTACTTC.